This is a list of T cell receptor beta chains from one sample in a study of T cells after yellow fever vaccination. In TCRdb, the 5' RACE reads were re-called with MiXCR into one record per CDR3 protein. The sample holds 500,000 to 650,000 distinct CDR3 sequences, over 9% seen once. The sample was PBMCs, taken on the day of the yellow fever booster vaccination. All receptors come from a man aged 25-45 years who received the YFV17D yellow fever vaccine. Both conserved end residues are part of each CDR3. The D gene is left open where the match is weak. Clone size appears in some rows only: once, few, many, or a class for an expanded clone.

d_call: -
j_call: TRBJ2-7
v_call: TRBV4-3
clone_size: many
cdr3_nt: TGCGCCAGCAGCCAAGTAGGACAGACCTACGAGCAGTACTTC
cdr3_aa: CASSQVGQTYEQYF

d_call: -
j_call: TRBJ2-2
v_call: TRBV9
clone_size: few
cdr3_nt: TGTGCCAGCAGCGTAGCGGGACTCCCAACCGGGGAGCTGTTTTTT
cdr3_aa: CASSVAGLPTGELFF

d_call: -
j_call: TRBJ2-5
v_call: TRBV20-1
clone_size: -
cdr3_nt: TGCAGTGCCTCTCGGGGGAGTCCTAAAGAGACCCAGTACTTC
cdr3_aa: CSASRGSPKETQYF

d_call: TRBD1
j_call: TRBJ1-5
v_call: TRBV5-4
clone_size: few
cdr3_nt: TGTGCCAGCAGCTCGGGACAGAACAATCAGCCCCAGCATTTT
cdr3_aa: CASSSGQNNQPQHF

d_call: -
j_call: TRBJ2-1
v_call: TRBV12-3/TRBV12-4
clone_size: -
cdr3_nt: TGTGCCAGCAGTCCAGGGGTGGGGGGCACCTACAATGAGCAGTTCTTC
cdr3_aa: CASSPGVGGTYNEQFF

d_call: -
j_call: TRBJ2-1
v_call: TRBV20-1
clone_size: few
cdr3_nt: TGCAGTGCTAGTCGGGTTTCGGGGGGCGGCGAGCAGTTCTTC
cdr3_aa: CSASRVSGGGEQFF

d_call: -
j_call: TRBJ1-5
v_call: TRBV5-1
clone_size: many
cdr3_nt: TGCGCCAGCAGCTTGGGGACAGGCAATCAGCCCCAGCATTTT
cdr3_aa: CASSLGTGNQPQHF

d_call: -
j_call: TRBJ2-5
v_call: TRBV9
clone_size: -
cdr3_nt: TGTGCCAGCAGCGGAGGGGAGTGGCAAGAGACCCAGTACTTC
cdr3_aa: CASSGGEWQETQYF

d_call: TRBD2
j_call: TRBJ2-1
v_call: TRBV5-1
clone_size: many
cdr3_nt: TGCGCCAGCACCCCAGGACTAGCGGGTAATGAGCAGTTCTTC
cdr3_aa: CASTPGLAGNEQFF

d_call: -
j_call: TRBJ2-1
v_call: TRBV20-1
clone_size: few
cdr3_nt: TGCAGTGCTTTTCCAGACTTCAATGAGCAGTTCTTC
cdr3_aa: CSAFPDFNEQFF

d_call: -
j_call: TRBJ2-3
v_call: TRBV7-2
clone_size: few
cdr3_nt: TGTGCCAGCAGCTTGGGGGTGGGAGTGGGAGATACGCAGTATTTT
cdr3_aa: CASSLGVGVGDTQYF

d_call: -
j_call: TRBJ2-7
v_call: TRBV5-5
clone_size: many
cdr3_nt: TGTGCCAGCAGCCCGACAGGGAGGAACTCGTACGAGCAGTACTTC
cdr3_aa: CASSPTGRNSYEQYF

d_call: -
j_call: TRBJ2-2
v_call: TRBV4-3
clone_size: -
cdr3_nt: TGCGCCAGCAGCCAAGATTGGTACGGGAACACCGGGGAGCTGTTTTTT
cdr3_aa: CASSQDWYGNTGELFF

d_call: -
j_call: TRBJ2-5
v_call: TRBV7-2
clone_size: -
cdr3_nt: TGTGCCAGCAGCTGGGGGACAACCCAAGAGACCCAGTACTTC
cdr3_aa: CASSWGTTQETQYF

d_call: TRBD2
j_call: TRBJ2-7
v_call: TRBV3-1
clone_size: -
cdr3_nt: TGTGCCAGCAGCCAAGGGGGACTAGCGGGAGTTGAGCAGTACTTC
cdr3_aa: CASSQGGLAGVEQYF

d_call: -
j_call: TRBJ1-5
v_call: TRBV20-1
clone_size: many
cdr3_nt: TGCAGTGCTAGAGAGGCGAGGGGTCAGCCCCAGCATTTT
cdr3_aa: CSAREARGQPQHF

d_call: TRBD1
j_call: TRBJ1-6
v_call: TRBV19
clone_size: few
cdr3_nt: TGTGCCAGTAGCGCAACAGGGGGGGGCTCACCCCTCCACTTT
cdr3_aa: CASSATGGGSPLHF

d_call: TRBD2
j_call: TRBJ2-2
v_call: TRBV5-1
clone_size: few
cdr3_nt: TGCGCCAGCAGCGTCTCTCCAGCTAGCGGGAGGAACACCGGGGAGCTGTTTTTT
cdr3_aa: CASSVSPASGRNTGELFF

d_call: -
j_call: TRBJ2-7
v_call: TRBV29-1
clone_size: -
cdr3_nt: TGCAGCGTTGAACTGGACCGGGTCGAGCAGTACTTC
cdr3_aa: CSVELDRVEQYF

d_call: -
j_call: TRBJ2-7
v_call: TRBV20-1
clone_size: -
cdr3_nt: TGCGGAACCGGGACCCCCTACGAGCAGTACTTC
cdr3_aa: CGTGTPYEQYF

d_call: -
j_call: TRBJ2-7
v_call: TRBV10-3
clone_size: few
cdr3_nt: TGTGCCATCAGGGGTGGGGGCTTGGTATCGTCCTACGAGCAGTACTTC
cdr3_aa: CAIRGGGLVSSYEQYF

d_call: -
j_call: TRBJ2-1
v_call: TRBV5-1
clone_size: many
cdr3_nt: TGCGCCAGCAGCGCGGGACAGAACAATGAGCAGTTCTTC
cdr3_aa: CASSAGQNNEQFF

d_call: TRBD1
j_call: TRBJ2-2
v_call: TRBV7-2
clone_size: few
cdr3_nt: TGTGCCAGCAGTCTACAGGGGGCGCCCACCGGGGAGCTGTTTTTT
cdr3_aa: CASSLQGAPTGELFF

d_call: TRBD2
j_call: TRBJ2-2
v_call: TRBV12-3/TRBV12-4
clone_size: many
cdr3_nt: TGTGCCAGCAGTTTACGGGGGGAGACCGGGGAGCTGTTTTTT
cdr3_aa: CASSLRGETGELFF

d_call: -
j_call: TRBJ2-2
v_call: TRBV7-2
clone_size: many
cdr3_nt: TGTGCCAGCAGCTTAAGGTCCGGGGAGCTGTTTTTT
cdr3_aa: CASSLRSGELFF

d_call: -
j_call: TRBJ1-6
v_call: TRBV3-1
clone_size: many
cdr3_nt: TGTGCCAGCAGCCAAGGCAGACGGGAAAATTCACCCCTCCACTTT
cdr3_aa: CASSQGRRENSPLHF

d_call: -
j_call: TRBJ2-4
v_call: TRBV21-1
clone_size: few
cdr3_nt: TGTGCCAGCAGCAAAGGGCTTTACTCGGTAGCCAAAAACATTCAGTACTTC
cdr3_aa: CASSKGLYSVAKNIQYF

d_call: TRBD2
j_call: TRBJ2-7
v_call: TRBV7-2
clone_size: -
cdr3_nt: TGTGCCAGCAGCAACACCAAGCGGGGAGCCTACGAGCAGTACTTC
cdr3_aa: CASSNTKRGAYEQYF

d_call: -
j_call: TRBJ2-5
v_call: TRBV30
clone_size: few
cdr3_nt: TGTGCCAGATCGGACGGGACTCAAGAGACCCAGTACTTC
cdr3_aa: CARSDGTQETQYF

d_call: TRBD2
j_call: TRBJ2-5
v_call: TRBV2
clone_size: few
cdr3_nt: TGTGCCAGCAGTGGGACTAGCGGGACGTTGGGGACCCAGTACTTC
cdr3_aa: CASSGTSGTLGTQYF

d_call: -
j_call: TRBJ2-1
v_call: TRBV7-2
clone_size: few
cdr3_nt: TGTGCCAGCAGCTTAGCACAGGCTATGGGTTATAATGAGCAGTTCTTC
cdr3_aa: CASSLAQAMGYNEQFF